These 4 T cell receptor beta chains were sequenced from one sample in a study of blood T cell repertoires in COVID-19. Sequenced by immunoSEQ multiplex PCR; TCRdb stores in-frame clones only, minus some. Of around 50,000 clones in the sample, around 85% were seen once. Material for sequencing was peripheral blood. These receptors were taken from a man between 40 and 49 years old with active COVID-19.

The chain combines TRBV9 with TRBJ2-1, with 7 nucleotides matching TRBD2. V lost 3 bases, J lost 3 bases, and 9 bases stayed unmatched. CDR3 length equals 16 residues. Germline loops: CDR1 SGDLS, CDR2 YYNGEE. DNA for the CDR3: TGTGCCAGCAGCGGAAGCGGGGTGGCGATCTACAATGAGCAGTTCTTC. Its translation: CASSGSGVAIYNEQFF.

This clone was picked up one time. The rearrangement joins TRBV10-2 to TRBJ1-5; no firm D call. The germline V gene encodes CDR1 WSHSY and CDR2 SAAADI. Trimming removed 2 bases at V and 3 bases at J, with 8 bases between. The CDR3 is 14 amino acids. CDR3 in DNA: TGCGCCAGCAGTGAGATGGCAGACAATCAGCCCCAGCATTTT. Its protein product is CASSEMADNQPQHF.

The CDR3 loop reads CASSHISRGYTEAFF. DNA for the CDR3: TGTGCCAGCAGCCATATCTCTCGAGGGTACACTGAAGCTTTCTTT. The chain has TRBV3-1 (or the pseudogene TRBV3-2) and TRBJ1-1; D unresolved. V was shortened by 3 bases and J by 3 bases, with 14 bases between the two germline ends. Germline V lookup: CDR1 LGHDT, CDR2 YNNKEL (reference sequence). This CDR3 has 15 residues.

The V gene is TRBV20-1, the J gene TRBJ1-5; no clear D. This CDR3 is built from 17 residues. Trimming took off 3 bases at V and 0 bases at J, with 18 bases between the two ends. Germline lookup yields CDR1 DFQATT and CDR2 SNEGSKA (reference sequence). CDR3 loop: CSASSGRNSYSNQPQHF. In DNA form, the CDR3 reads TGCAGTGCTAGTTCCGGGAGAAACTCTTATAGCAATCAGCCCCAGCATTTT.